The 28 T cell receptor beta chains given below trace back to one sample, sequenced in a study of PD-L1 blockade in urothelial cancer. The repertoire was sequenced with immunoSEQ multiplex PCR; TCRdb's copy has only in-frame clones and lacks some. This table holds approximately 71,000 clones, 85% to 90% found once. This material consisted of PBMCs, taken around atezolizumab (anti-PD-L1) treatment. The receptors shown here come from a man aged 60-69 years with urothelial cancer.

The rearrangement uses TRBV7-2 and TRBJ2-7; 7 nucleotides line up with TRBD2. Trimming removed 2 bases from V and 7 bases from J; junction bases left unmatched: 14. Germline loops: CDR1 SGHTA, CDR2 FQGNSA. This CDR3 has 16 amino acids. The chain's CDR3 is CASSLKFGLAAGEQYF. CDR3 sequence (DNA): TGTGCCAGCAGCTTAAAATTCGGTCTAGCGGCGGGAGAGCAGTACTTC. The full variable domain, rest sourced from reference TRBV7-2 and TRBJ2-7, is GAGVSQSPSNKVTEKGKDVELRCDPISGHTALYWYRQSLGQGLEFLIYFQGNSAPDKSGLPSDRFSAERTGGSVSTLTIQRTQQEDSAVYLCASSLKFGLAAGEQYFGPGTRLTVT.

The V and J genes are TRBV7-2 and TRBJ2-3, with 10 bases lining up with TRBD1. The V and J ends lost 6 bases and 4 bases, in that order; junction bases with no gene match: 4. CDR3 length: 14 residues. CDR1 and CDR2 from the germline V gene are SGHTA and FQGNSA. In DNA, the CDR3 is TGTGCCAGCAGACGGACAGGGGGGCCAGATACGCAGTATTTT. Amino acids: CASRRTGGPDTQYF.

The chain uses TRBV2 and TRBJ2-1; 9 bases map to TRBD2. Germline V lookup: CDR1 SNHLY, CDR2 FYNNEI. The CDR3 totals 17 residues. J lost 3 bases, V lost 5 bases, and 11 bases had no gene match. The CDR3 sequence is CASSPTPREGLYNEQFF. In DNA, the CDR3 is TGTGCCAGCAGTCCAACGCCGCGGGAGGGCCTCTACAATGAGCAGTTCTTC.

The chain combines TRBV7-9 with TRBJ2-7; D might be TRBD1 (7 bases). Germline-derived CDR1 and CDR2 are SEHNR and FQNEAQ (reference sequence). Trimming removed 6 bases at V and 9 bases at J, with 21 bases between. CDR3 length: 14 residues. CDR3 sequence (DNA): TGTGCCAGCAGTAGAGGGGGCCCTCGGAGGGGGCAGTACTTC. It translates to CASSRGGPRRGQYF.

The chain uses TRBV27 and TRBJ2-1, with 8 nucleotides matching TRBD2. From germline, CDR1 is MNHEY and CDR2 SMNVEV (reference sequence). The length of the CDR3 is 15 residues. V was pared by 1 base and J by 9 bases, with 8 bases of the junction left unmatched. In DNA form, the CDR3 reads TGTGCCAGCAGTTTATTCGCTAGCGGGTACTTTGAGCAGTTCTTC. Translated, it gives CASSLFASGYFEQFF.

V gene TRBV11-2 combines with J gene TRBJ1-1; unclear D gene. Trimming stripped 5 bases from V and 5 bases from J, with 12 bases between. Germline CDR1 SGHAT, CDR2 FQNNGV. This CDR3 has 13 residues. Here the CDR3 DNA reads TGTGCCAGCAGCCTCGGGAGGAGGACTGAAGCTTTCTTT. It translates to CASSLGRRTEAFF.

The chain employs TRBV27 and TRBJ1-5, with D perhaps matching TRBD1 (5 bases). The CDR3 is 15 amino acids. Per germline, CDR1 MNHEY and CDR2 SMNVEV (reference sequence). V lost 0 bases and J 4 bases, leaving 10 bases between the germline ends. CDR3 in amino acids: CASSLSGAGNQPQHF. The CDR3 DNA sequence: TGTGCCAGCAGTTTATCAGGGGCCGGGAATCAGCCCCAGCATTTT.

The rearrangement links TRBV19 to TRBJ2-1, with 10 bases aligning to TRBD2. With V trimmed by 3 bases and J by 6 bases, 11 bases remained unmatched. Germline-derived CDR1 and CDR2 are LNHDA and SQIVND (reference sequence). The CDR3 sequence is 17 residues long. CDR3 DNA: TGTGCCAGTAGTATCAATAAGGCGATAGCGGGGGGCAATGAGCAGTTCTTC. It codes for CASSINKAIAGGNEQFF.

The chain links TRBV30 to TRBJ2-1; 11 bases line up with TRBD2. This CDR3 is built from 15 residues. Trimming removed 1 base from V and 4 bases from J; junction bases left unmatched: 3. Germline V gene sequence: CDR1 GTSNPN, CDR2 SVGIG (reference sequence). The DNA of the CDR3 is TGTGCCTGGAGTGGACTAGCGGGGTTGTACAATGAGCAGTTCTTC. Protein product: CAWSGLAGLYNEQFF. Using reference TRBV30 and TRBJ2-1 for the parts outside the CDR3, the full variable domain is SQTIHQWPATLVQPVGSPLSLECTVEGTSNPNLYWYRQAAGRGLQLLFYSVGIGQISSEVPQNLSASRPQDRQFILSSKKLLLSDSGFYLCAWSGLAGLYNEQFFGPGTRLTVL.

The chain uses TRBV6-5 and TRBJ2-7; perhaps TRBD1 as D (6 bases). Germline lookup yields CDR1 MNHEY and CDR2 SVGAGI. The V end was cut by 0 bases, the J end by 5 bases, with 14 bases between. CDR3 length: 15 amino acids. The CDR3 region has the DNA TGTGCCAGCAGTTACTCCCGAACAGGGCCCAACGAGCAGTACTTC. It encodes CASSYSRTGPNEQYF.

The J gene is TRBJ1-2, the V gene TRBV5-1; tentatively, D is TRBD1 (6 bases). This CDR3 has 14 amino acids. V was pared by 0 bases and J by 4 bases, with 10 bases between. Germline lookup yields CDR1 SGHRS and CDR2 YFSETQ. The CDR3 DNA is TGCGCCAGCAGCTTGGACAGGGAGCGCTATGGCTACACCTTC. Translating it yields CASSLDRERYGYTF.

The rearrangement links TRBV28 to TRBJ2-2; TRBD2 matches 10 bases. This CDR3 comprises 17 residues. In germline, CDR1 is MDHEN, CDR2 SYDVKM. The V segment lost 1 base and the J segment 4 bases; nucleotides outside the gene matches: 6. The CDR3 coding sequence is TGTGCCAGCAGTTTATTTACTAGCGGGATGGGCACCGGGGAGCTGTTTTTT. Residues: CASSLFTSGMGTGELFF.

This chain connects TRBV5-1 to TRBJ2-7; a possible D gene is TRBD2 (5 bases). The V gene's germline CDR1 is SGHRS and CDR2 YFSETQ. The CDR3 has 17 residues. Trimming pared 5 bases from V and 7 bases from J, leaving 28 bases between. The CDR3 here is CASSPGRSPQRDWEQYF. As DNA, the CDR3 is TGCGCCAGCAGTCCCGGACGGTCCCCCCAGAGGGATTGGGAGCAGTACTTC.

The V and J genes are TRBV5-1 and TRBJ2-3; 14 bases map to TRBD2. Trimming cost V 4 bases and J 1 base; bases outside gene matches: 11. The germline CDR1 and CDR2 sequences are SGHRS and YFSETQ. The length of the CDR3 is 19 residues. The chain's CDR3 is CASSQYGTSGGGGTDTQYF. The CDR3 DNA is TGCGCCAGCAGCCAGTATGGGACTAGCGGGGGAGGGGGCACAGATACGCAGTATTTT.

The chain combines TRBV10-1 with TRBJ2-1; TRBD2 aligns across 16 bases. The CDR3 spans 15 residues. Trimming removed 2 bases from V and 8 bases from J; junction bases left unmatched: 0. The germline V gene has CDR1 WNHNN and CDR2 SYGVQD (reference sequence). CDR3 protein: CASSEGTSGRDEQFF. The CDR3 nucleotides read TGCGCCAGCAGTGAGGGGACTAGCGGGAGGGATGAGCAGTTCTTC.

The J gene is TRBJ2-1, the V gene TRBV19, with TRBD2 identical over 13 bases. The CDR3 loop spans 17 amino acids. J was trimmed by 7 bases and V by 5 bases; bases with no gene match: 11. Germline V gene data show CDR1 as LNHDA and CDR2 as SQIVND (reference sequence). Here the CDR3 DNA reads TGTGCCAGTAGTTTTTCTTCCGGGACTAGCGGGGTTAATGAGCAGTTCTTC. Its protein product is CASSFSSGTSGVNEQFF.

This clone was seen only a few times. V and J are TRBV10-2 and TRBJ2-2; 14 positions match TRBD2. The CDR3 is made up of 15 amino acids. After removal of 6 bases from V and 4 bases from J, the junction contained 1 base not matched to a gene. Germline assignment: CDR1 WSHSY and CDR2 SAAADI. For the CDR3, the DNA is TGCGCCAGCAGAGGACTAGCGGGGGGCACCGGGGAGCTGTTTTTT. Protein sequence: CASRGLAGGTGELFF.

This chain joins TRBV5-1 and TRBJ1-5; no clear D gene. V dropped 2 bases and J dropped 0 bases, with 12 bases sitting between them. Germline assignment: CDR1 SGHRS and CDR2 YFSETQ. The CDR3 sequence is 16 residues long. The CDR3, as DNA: TGCGCCAGCAGCTTTACGCCCGGAGATAGCAATCAGCCCCAGCATTTT. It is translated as CASSFTPGDSNQPQHF.

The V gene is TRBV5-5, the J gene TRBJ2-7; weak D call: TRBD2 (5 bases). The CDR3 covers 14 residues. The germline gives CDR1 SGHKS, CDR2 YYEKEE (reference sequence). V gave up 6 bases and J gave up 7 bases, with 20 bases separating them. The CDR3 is CASTTDPFGGEQYF. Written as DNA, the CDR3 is TGTGCCAGCACCACTGACCCCTTTGGAGGTGAGCAGTACTTC. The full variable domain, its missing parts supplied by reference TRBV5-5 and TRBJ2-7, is DAGVTQSPTHLIKTRGQQVTLRCSPISGHKSVSWYQQVLGQGPQFIFQYYEKEERGRGNFPDRFSARQFPNYSSELNVNALLLGDSALYLCASTTDPFGGEQYFGPGTRLTVT.

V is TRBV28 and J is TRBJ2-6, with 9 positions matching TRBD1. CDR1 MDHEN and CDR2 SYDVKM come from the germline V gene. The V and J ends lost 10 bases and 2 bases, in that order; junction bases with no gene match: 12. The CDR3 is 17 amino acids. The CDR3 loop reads CATRTGGAATGANVLTF. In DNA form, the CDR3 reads TGTGCCACCAGAACAGGGGGCGCAGCGACTGGGGCCAACGTCCTGACTTTC.

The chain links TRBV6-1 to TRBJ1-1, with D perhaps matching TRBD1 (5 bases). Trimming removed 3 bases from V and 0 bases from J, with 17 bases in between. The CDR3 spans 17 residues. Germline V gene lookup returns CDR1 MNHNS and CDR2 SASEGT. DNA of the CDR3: TGTGCCAGCAGTGATTATGGGGCGACGGTCATGAACACTGAAGCTTTCTTT. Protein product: CASSDYGATVMNTEAFF.

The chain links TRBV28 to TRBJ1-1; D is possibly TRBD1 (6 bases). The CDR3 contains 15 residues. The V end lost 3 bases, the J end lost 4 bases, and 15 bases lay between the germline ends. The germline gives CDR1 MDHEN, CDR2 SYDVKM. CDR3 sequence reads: CASSLGGAGGTEAFF. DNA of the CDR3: TGTGCCAGCAGTTTGGGGGGGGCGGGAGGCACTGAAGCTTTCTTT. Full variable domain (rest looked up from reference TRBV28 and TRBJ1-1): DVKVTQSSRYLVKRTGEKVFLECVQDMDHENMFWYRQDPGLGLRLIYFSYDVKMKEKGDIPEGYSVSREKKERFSLILESASTNQTSMYLCASSLGGAGGTEAFFGQGTRLTVV.

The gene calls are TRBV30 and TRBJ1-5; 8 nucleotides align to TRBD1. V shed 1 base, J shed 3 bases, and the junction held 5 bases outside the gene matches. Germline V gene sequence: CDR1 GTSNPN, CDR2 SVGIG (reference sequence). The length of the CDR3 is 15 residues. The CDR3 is CAWSAGTGNNQPQHF. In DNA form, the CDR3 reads TGTGCCTGGAGTGCCGGGACAGGTAACAATCAGCCCCAGCATTTT.

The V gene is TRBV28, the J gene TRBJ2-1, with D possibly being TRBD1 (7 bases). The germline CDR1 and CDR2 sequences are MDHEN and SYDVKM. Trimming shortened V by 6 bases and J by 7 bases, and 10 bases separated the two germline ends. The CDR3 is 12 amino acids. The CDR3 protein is CASRTGRNEQFF. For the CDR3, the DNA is TGTGCCAGCAGGACAGGGAGGAATGAGCAGTTCTTC.

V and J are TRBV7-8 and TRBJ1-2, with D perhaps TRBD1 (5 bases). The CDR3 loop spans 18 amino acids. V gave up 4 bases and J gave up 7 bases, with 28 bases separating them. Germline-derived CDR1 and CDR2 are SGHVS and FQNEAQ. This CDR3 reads CASSSTTPRLQGTAGYTF. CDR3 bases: TGTGCCAGCAGCTCTACGACCCCGAGACTGCAGGGTACGGCTGGCTACACCTTC.

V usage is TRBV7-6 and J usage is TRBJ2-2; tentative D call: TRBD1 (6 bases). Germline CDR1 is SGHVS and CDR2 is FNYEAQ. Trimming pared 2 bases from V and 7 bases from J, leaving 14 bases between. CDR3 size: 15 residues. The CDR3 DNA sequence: TGTGCCAGCAGCTTATTTCAGGGGTCGATCGGGGAGCTGTTTTTT. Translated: CASSLFQGSIGELFF.

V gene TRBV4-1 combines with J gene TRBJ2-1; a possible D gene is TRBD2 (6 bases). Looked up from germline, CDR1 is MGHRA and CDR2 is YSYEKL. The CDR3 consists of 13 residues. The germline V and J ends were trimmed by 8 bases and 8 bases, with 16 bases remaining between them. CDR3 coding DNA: TGCGCCAGCGGGGGGTTGGTAGTGGATGAGCAGTTCTTC. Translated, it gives CASGGLVVDEQFF.

Here the CDR3 DNA reads TGTGCCAGCAGCTTTGACAGGGGCACAGATACGCAGTATTTT. Translating gives CASSFDRGTDTQYF. This sequence joins TRBV11-2 and TRBJ2-3, with 7 bases fitting TRBD1. With V trimmed by 3 bases and J by 1 base, 1 base remained unmatched. The CDR3 is 14 amino acids. The germline CDR1 and CDR2 sequences are SGHAT and FQNNGV.